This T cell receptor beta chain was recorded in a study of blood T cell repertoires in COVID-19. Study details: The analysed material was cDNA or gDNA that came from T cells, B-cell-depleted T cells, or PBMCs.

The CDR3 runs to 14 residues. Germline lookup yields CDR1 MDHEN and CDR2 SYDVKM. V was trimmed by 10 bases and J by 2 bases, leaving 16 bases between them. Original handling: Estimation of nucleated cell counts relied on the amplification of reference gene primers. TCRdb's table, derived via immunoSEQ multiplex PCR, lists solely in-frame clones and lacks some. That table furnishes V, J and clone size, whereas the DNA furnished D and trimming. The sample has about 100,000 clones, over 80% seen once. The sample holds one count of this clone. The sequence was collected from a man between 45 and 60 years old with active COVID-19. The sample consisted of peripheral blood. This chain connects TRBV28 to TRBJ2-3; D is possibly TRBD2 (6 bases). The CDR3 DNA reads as TGTGCCACCGACCCGGGACTCCACACAGATACGCAGTATTTT. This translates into CATDPGLHTDTQYF. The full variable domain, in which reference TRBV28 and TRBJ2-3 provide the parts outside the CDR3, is DVKVTQSSRYLVKRTGEKVFLECVQDMDHENMFWYRQDPGLGLRLIYFSYDVKMKEKGDIPEGYSVSREKKERFSLILESASTNQTSMYLCATDPGLHTDTQYFGPGTRLTVL.